The 18 T cell receptor beta chains below come from one sample, sequenced in a study of response to subunit inactivated influenza vaccine. One entry per CDR3 protein results from TCRdb running MiXCR on the RT-PCR reads. The sample has around 570,000 distinct CDR3 sequences, less than 10% seen once; the top ten hold over 10%. Here the sequenced sample was PBMCs from blood, taken roughly 24 months after vaccination. The receptors here all came from a man in his fifties or sixties who received an inactivated influenza vaccine.

This CDR3 reads CASSVDHADTQYF. In DNA, the CDR3 is TGTGCCAGCAGCGTAGACCACGCAGATACGCAGTATTTT. The V and J genes are TRBV9 and TRBJ2-3; D gene ambiguous. V was trimmed by 0 bases and J by 4 bases, leaving 6 bases between them. The germline gives CDR1 SGDLS, CDR2 YYNGEE. There are 13 residues in the CDR3.

This clonotype has only a few counts. The rearrangement uses TRBV4-3 and TRBJ1-6; D not resolved. This CDR3 has 13 amino acids. The germline V and J ends were trimmed by 4 bases and 13 bases, with 14 bases remaining between them. The V gene's germline CDR1 is LGHNA and CDR2 YSLEER. The CDR3 loop is CASSRQLGSPLHF. CDR3 DNA sequence: TGCGCCAGCAGCCGGCAGCTAGGGTCTCCCCTCCACTTT.

This clonotype was counted many times. The chain combines TRBV20-1 with TRBJ2-5, with D possibly matching TRBD1 (5 bases). Germline lookup yields CDR1 DFQATT and CDR2 SNEGSKA (reference sequence). Trimming shortened V by 3 bases and J by 5 bases, and 10 bases separated the two germline ends. The CDR3 is 12 residues long. This CDR3 is CSASLNRETQYF. The CDR3, as DNA: TGCAGTGCTAGTCTCAACAGGGAGACCCAGTACTTC.

The V gene is TRBV6-1, the J gene TRBJ2-3; TRBD1 matches 9 bases. CDR1 MNHNS and CDR2 SASEGT come from the germline V gene. CDR3 size: 18 residues. V was clipped by 4 bases and J by 2 bases; unmatched bases: 13. CDR3 protein: CASSAALFGTGLTDTQYF. The CDR3 nucleotides are TGTGCCAGCAGTGCTGCCTTATTCGGGACAGGGCTCACAGATACGCAGTATTTT.

This clonotype was detected only a few times. The chain employs TRBV20-1 and TRBJ2-1; 7 bases line up with TRBD2. From germline, CDR1 is DFQATT and CDR2 SNEGSKA (reference sequence). J was trimmed by 5 bases and V by 6 bases; bases with no gene match: 13. This CDR3 is built from 15 residues. In DNA form, the CDR3 reads TGCAGTGCCATTGAGGTCACTAGCGCTCACAATGAGCAGTTCTTC. Translating it yields CSAIEVTSAHNEQFF.

The chain has TRBV9 and TRBJ2-3, with 10 bases identical to TRBD2. The trim removed 0 bases at V and 6 bases at J, leaving 4 bases unmatched. Germline V gene sequence: CDR1 SGDLS, CDR2 YYNGEE. The CDR3 length is 15 residues. Written as DNA, the CDR3 is TGTGCCAGCAGCGTAGGGCTAGCGGGAGTGGATACGCAGTATTTT. Its protein product is CASSVGLAGVDTQYF.

This clonotype has more than one count but fewer than ten. J is TRBJ1-1 and V is TRBV7-2; D is possibly TRBD1 (6 bases). The V gene lost 5 bases and the J gene lost 3 bases, with 19 bases spanning the gap. The CDR3 runs to 16 residues. Germline CDR1 SGHTA, CDR2 FQGNSA. The CDR3 here is CASSLGVLGGHTEAFF. CDR3 coding DNA: TGTGCCAGCAGCCTGGGCGTACTAGGGGGACACACTGAAGCTTTCTTT.

This clonotype has a count of ten or more. The gene calls are TRBV3-1 and TRBJ2-1; unclear D gene. The germline V and J ends were trimmed by 1 base and 9 bases, with 10 bases remaining between them. Germline assignment: CDR1 LGHDT and CDR2 YNNKEL (reference sequence). This CDR3 comprises 13 residues. This chain's CDR3 is CASSQVNLGEQFF. As DNA, the CDR3 is TGTGCCAGCAGCCAAGTAAACTTAGGTGAGCAGTTCTTC.

This clonotype was seen more than once but under ten times. This chain links TRBV18 with TRBJ1-3; D remains unclear. Trimming removed 1 base from V and 3 bases from J, with 13 bases in between. This CDR3 contains 16 residues. CDR1 and CDR2 from the germline V gene are KGHSH and LQKENI. The CDR3 reads CASSPRDIADGNTIYF. The CDR3 bases are TGTGCCAGCTCACCACGCGACATTGCCGATGGAAACACCATATATTTT.

V usage is TRBV29-1 and J usage is TRBJ2-3, with no clear D. This CDR3 has 12 amino acids. Germline V gene lookup returns CDR1 SQVTM and CDR2 ANQGSEA. V shed 0 bases and J shed 7 bases, with 8 bases lying between them. DNA of the CDR3: TGCAGCGTTGAAGAAGCAGCACATACGCAGTATTTT. Protein sequence: CSVEEAAHTQYF.

The V gene is TRBV3-1, the J gene TRBJ2-3; 11 bases line up with TRBD2. Germline-derived CDR1 and CDR2 are LGHDT and YNNKEL (reference sequence). The CDR3 runs 14 residues. With V trimmed by 6 bases and J by 6 bases, 5 bases remained unmatched. The CDR3 DNA follows: TGTGCCAGCAGACTTAGCGGGAGGGCCGATACGCAGTATTTT. As protein: CASRLSGRADTQYF.

This clonotype was counted at least ten times. This chain uses TRBV12-3 or TRBV12-4 with TRBJ2-2; 9 nucleotides agree with TRBD1. The CDR3 covers 14 residues. V trimming: 5 bases; J trimming: 3 bases; junction bases outside the gene matches: 1. The CDR3 sequence is CASSRQGDTGELFF. The CDR3 region has the DNA TGTGCCAGCAGTAGACAGGGGGACACCGGGGAGCTGTTTTTT.

The rearrangement joins TRBV6-5 to TRBJ1-1, with TRBD1 as a possible D gene (6 bases). V lost 5 bases to trimming and J lost 1 base, with 14 bases between them. This CDR3 is built from 15 residues. CDR1 is MNHEY and CDR2 is SVGAGI in the germline V gene. In DNA form, the CDR3 reads TGTGCCAGCAGTCTACAACAGGGAGGGAACACTGAAGCTTTCTTT. It is translated as CASSLQQGGNTEAFF.

A few counts support this clonotype. This chain links TRBV5-1 with TRBJ2-7, with TRBD1 identical over 7 bases. The length of the CDR3 is 17 residues. J was trimmed by 8 bases and V by 0 bases; bases with no gene match: 17. The germline V gene has CDR1 SGHRS and CDR2 YFSETQ. The chain's CDR3 is CASSLATVGQYSGKQYF. The CDR3 region has the DNA TGCGCCAGCAGCTTGGCCACTGTGGGACAGTATTCCGGAAAGCAGTACTTC.

This sequence joins TRBV20-1 and TRBJ2-2; TRBD2 aligns across 9 bases. J gave up 6 bases and V 2 bases, and 4 bases lay outside the gene matches. CDR3 size: 14 residues. CDR1 and CDR2 from the germline V gene are DFQATT and SNEGSKA (reference sequence). The CDR3 sequence is CSARTGTSPGELFF. The CDR3, as DNA: TGCAGTGCTAGAACCGGGACTAGCCCCGGGGAGCTGTTTTTT.

This clonotype was counted only a few times. The V call is TRBV6-2 or TRBV6-3, the J call TRBJ2-3; D not certain. CDR1 is MNHEY, CDR2 SVGEGT, per germline. V lost 5 bases, J lost 6 bases, and 18 bases lay in between. CDR3 length: 15 amino acids. The CDR3: CASSLNLPGVDTQYF. CDR3 bases: TGTGCCAGCAGTCTCAATCTCCCAGGAGTGGATACGCAGTATTTT.

The V call is TRBV6-1, the J call TRBJ2-6; 7 bases map to TRBD1. J gave up 0 bases and V 6 bases, and 5 bases lay outside the gene matches. CDR3 length equals 16 residues. Per germline, CDR1 MNHNS and CDR2 SASEGT. CDR3 DNA: TGTGCCAGCAGCAGGGACAGCTACTCTGGGGCCAACGTCCTGACTTTC. Amino acid sequence: CASSRDSYSGANVLTF.

The chain employs TRBV5-1 and TRBJ2-7, with D possibly being TRBD2 (6 bases). CDR1 and CDR2 from the germline V gene are SGHRS and YFSETQ. The CDR3 spans 12 residues. Trimming left V 5 bases short and J 3 bases short, with 9 bases between. For the CDR3, the DNA is TGCGCCAGCAGGTCGGGGGACTACGAGCAGTACTTC. Its protein is CASRSGDYEQYF.